This entry lists 27 T cell receptor beta chains sequenced from one sample in a study of blood T cell repertoires in COVID-19. Generated by immunoSEQ multiplex PCR, the TCRdb table keeps only in-frame clones and is missing some. The sample includes about 220,000 clones, 75% to 85% of them seen just once. Material for sequencing was peripheral blood. These receptors were taken from a woman aged 70 to 79 with COVID-19, enrolled during active disease.

The chain recombines TRBV11-3 with TRBJ1-1; weak D call: TRBD1 (6 bases). The germline V gene has CDR1 SGHNT and CDR2 YENEEA. Trimming removed 5 bases from V and 0 bases from J, with 10 bases in between. The CDR3 sequence is 14 residues long. Written as DNA, the CDR3 is TGTGCCAGCAGCGCCGGGGGGCTGAACACTGAAGCTTTCTTT. It is translated as CASSAGGLNTEAFF.

This sequence joins TRBV20-1 and TRBJ1-2; possible D gene TRBD1, 5 bases. This CDR3 has 12 amino acids. The germline V and J ends were trimmed by 3 bases and 5 bases, with 10 bases remaining between them. CDR1 is DFQATT, CDR2 SNEGSKA, per germline (reference sequence). The chain's CDR3 is CSASGAGYGYTF. The DNA of the CDR3 is TGCAGTGCTAGTGGGGCAGGGTATGGCTACACCTTC.

Of note for this clone: Other nucleotide sequences in the sample specify the same CDR3. In DNA form, the CDR3 reads TGTGCCAGCAGCCTGGGACAGGTGAATCAGCCCCAGCATTTT. As protein: CASSLGQVNQPQHF. The gene calls are TRBV7-2 and TRBJ1-5; 8 bases are shared with TRBD1. The length of the CDR3 is 14 residues. Germline V lookup: CDR1 SGHTA, CDR2 FQGNSA. V shed 5 bases and J 4 bases; nucleotides not matched to a gene: 4.

The chain links TRBV7-9 to TRBJ2-1; D not resolved. This CDR3 has 15 amino acids. Trimming shortened V by 4 bases and J by 6 bases, and 16 bases separated the two germline ends. The germline V gene encodes CDR1 SEHNR and CDR2 FQNEAQ (reference sequence). CDR3 residues: CASSYGDSAANEQFF. The CDR3 DNA sequence: TGTGCCAGCAGCTATGGCGATTCCGCGGCCAATGAGCAGTTCTTC.

The chain uses TRBV16 and TRBJ2-7; 9 bases map to TRBD1. V was pared by 5 bases and J by 7 bases, with 6 bases of the junction left unmatched. Germline lookup yields CDR1 KGHSY and CDR2 FQNENV. This CDR3 is 13 amino acids long. The DNA for the CDR3 is TGTGCCAGCAGCTTTGACAGGGGGGGAGAGCAGTACTTC. Its protein product is CASSFDRGGEQYF. Filled out from reference TRBV16 and TRBJ2-7, the complete variable domain reads GEEVAQTPKHLVRGEGQKAKLYCAPIKGHSYVFWYQQVLKNEFKFLISFQNENVFDETGMPKERFSAKCLPNSPCSLEIQATKLEDSAVYFCASSFDRGGEQYFGPGTRLTVT.

The table lists this clone with a few counts. The rearrangement links TRBV7-3 to TRBJ1-6; D gene unclear. The CDR3 is 15 amino acids. Trimming shortened V by 5 bases and J by 7 bases, and 15 bases separated the two germline ends. Germline assignment: CDR1 SGHTA and CDR2 FQGTGA. CDR3 in amino acids: CASSLRTSGNSPLHF. The CDR3 DNA sequence: TGTGCCAGCAGCCTGCGGACCTCGGGGAATTCACCCCTCCACTTT.

The chain uses TRBV6-5 and TRBJ1-2; 8 positions match TRBD1. Trimming took 0 bases from V and 8 from J; bases not matched to a gene: 8. Germline V CDR1 and CDR2: MNHEY, SVGAGI. The CDR3 spans 15 residues. Here the CDR3 reads CASSYSRTGPLGYTF. The DNA for the CDR3 is TGTGCCAGCAGTTACTCGAGGACAGGGCCCCTAGGCTACACCTTC.

The chain carries TRBV30 and TRBJ1-2, with 7 bases identical to TRBD1. The junction had 14 bases not matched to a gene; V was cut back by 2 bases and J by 14 bases. The germline CDR1 and CDR2 sequences are GTSNPN and SVGIG (reference sequence). The CDR3 is 13 residues long. The CDR3 nucleotides are TGTGCCTGGAGTTACTCCTTTACAGGGGCGTTGACCTTC. It is translated as CAWSYSFTGALTF. Supplemented by reference TRBV30 and TRBJ1-2, the full variable domain reads SQTIHQWPATLVQPVGSPLSLECTVEGTSNPNLYWYRQAAGRGLQLLFYSVGIGQISSEVPQNLSASRPQDRQFILSSKKLLLSDSGFYLCAWSYSFTGALTFGSGTRLTVV.

This chain connects TRBV9 to TRBJ2-7; TRBD2 agrees at 9 bases. The CDR3 totals 16 residues. With 1 base clipped from V and 6 bases from J, the junction kept 11 bases outside the gene matches. Germline V gene sequence: CDR1 SGDLS, CDR2 YYNGEE. The CDR3 DNA reads as TGTGCCAGCAGCGTATTGTCAGCGGGGGGCTCCGGCGAGCAGTACTTC. Translated: CASSVLSAGGSGEQYF.

CDR3 loop: CASSPQEVTGELFF. The CDR3 DNA is TGTGCCAGCAGCCCCCAAGAGGTCACCGGGGAGCTGTTTTTT. The chain uses TRBV11-3 and TRBJ2-2; D call uncertain. Germline V CDR1 and CDR2: SGHNT, YENEEA. Between the trimmed V and J ends, which lost 5 bases and 4 bases, there was a span of 11 bases. This CDR3 region has 14 residues.

J is TRBJ2-3 and V is TRBV29-1, with TRBD2 matching over 10 bases. The CDR3 covers 14 residues. V was pared by 6 bases and J by 5 bases, with 8 bases of the junction left unmatched. Germline CDR1 and CDR2: SQVTM and ANQGSEA. The CDR3: CSVHLAGVGDTQYF. The CDR3 coding sequence is TGCAGCGTGCACCTAGCGGGAGTAGGAGATACGCAGTATTTT.

Notes on this clone: The sample has other DNA sequences that encode this CDR3 too. The J gene is TRBJ1-1, the V gene TRBV5-1; 10 bases agree with TRBD1. After removal of 4 bases from V and 3 bases from J, the junction contained 9 bases not matched to a gene. The CDR3 has 16 amino acids. Germline V gives CDR1 SGHRS, CDR2 YFSETQ. Here the CDR3 reads CASSRTPGTGDTEAFF. Here the CDR3 DNA reads TGCGCCAGCAGCAGGACCCCCGGGACAGGGGACACTGAAGCTTTCTTT.

V gene TRBV3-1 (or the pseudogene TRBV3-2) combines with J gene TRBJ1-5; D remains unclear. The V and J ends lost 0 bases and 6 bases respectively, with 6 bases between them. The CDR3 is 13 residues long. Germline assignment: CDR1 LGHDT and CDR2 YNNKEL (reference sequence). The CDR3 sequence is CASSQDPTQPQHF. CDR3 DNA sequence: TGTGCCAGCAGCCAAGATCCTACTCAGCCCCAGCATTTT.

This chain links TRBV9 with TRBJ1-1, with 8 bases lining up with TRBD1. The V segment lost 4 bases and the J segment 1 base; nucleotides outside the gene matches: 3. This CDR3 spans 14 amino acids. Germline V gene sequence: CDR1 SGDLS, CDR2 YYNGEE. The CDR3 nucleotides are TGTGCCAGCAGCTACGACAGGGGGAACACTGAAGCTTTCTTT. This encodes CASSYDRGNTEAFF.

This chain uses TRBV21-1 with TRBJ1-2; the D call in the table, TRBD1, was not verified against the DNA. TRBV21-1 is assigned pseudogene status. The CDR3 consists of 15 residues. CDR3 DNA: TGTGCCAGCAGCCCCCCGGGACAAGTATACTATGGCTACACCTTC. The encoded protein is CASSPPGQVYYGYTF.

This clone was found once. The gene calls are TRBV4-1 and TRBJ2-1; D remains unclear. Between the trimmed V and J ends, which lost 0 bases and 0 bases, there was a span of 15 bases. The germline gives CDR1 MGHRA, CDR2 YSYEKL. The CDR3 runs 18 residues. Here the CDR3 reads CASSQDRVGGVSYNEQFF. For the CDR3, the DNA is TGCGCCAGCAGCCAAGATCGGGTTGGCGGAGTCTCCTACAATGAGCAGTTCTTC.

The chain combines TRBV12-5 with TRBJ2-1; TRBD2 matches 9 bases. The CDR3 consists of 17 residues. V gave up 1 base and J gave up 0 bases; unmatched junction bases: 4. CDR1 and CDR2 from the germline V gene are LGHNT and FRNRAP. The CDR3 sequence is CASGLGLAVSSYNEQFF. The CDR3, as DNA: TGTGCTAGTGGTTTGGGACTAGCGGTGAGCTCCTACAATGAGCAGTTCTTC.

The chain is built from TRBV5-6 and TRBJ2-7; 7 bases match TRBD1. Trimming cost V 3 bases and J 6 bases; bases outside gene matches: 6. Germline values: CDR1 SGHDT, CDR2 YYEEEE. The CDR3 spans 13 residues. CDR3 sequence (DNA): TGTGCCAGCAGCTCGGACAGGTTCGGCGAGCAGTACTTC. It specifies CASSSDRFGEQYF.

CDR3 protein: CASSPTGGSNQPQHF. The CDR3 DNA reads TGCGCCAGCAGCCCGACAGGGGGCAGCAATCAGCCCCAGCATTTT. V usage is TRBV5-1 and J usage is TRBJ1-5; TRBD1 matches at 10 bases. CDR3 size: 15 residues. V shed 4 bases and J 1 base; nucleotides not matched to a gene: 2. Germline assignment: CDR1 SGHRS and CDR2 YFSETQ.

CDR3 protein: CASSPRQGAVTEAFF. CDR3 DNA: TGTGCCAGCAGCCCTCGACAGGGGGCGGTGACTGAAGCTTTCTTT. This sequence joins TRBV7-9 and TRBJ1-1; TRBD1 matches at 10 bases. This CDR3 is built from 15 residues. V dropped 5 bases and J dropped 5; count of bases not matched to a gene: 8. Per germline, CDR1 SEHNR and CDR2 FQNEAQ (reference sequence).

This clone turned up a few times. The J gene is TRBJ2-7, the V gene TRBV19, with a tentative D call TRBD2 (5 bases). CDR1 and CDR2 (germline): LNHDA, SQIVND (reference sequence). Deletions cut 7 bases from V and 4 bases from J, with 14 bases between. This CDR3 is built from 13 residues. The CDR3 DNA is TGTGCCAGTAAGGAGGAGGTGGGTTACGAGCAGTACTTC. Encoded protein: CASKEEVGYEQYF. Drawing the rest from reference TRBV19 and TRBJ2-7, the complete variable domain is DGGITQSPKYLFRKEGQNVTLSCEQNLNHDAMYWYRQDPGQGLRLIYYSQIVNDFQKGDIAEGYSVSREKKESFPLTVTSAQKNPTAFYLCASKEEVGYEQYFGPGTRLTVT.

Here the CDR3 reads CASSQRGGENTEAFF. Written as DNA, the CDR3 is TGTGCCAGCAGCCAACGGGGAGGGGAAAACACTGAAGCTTTCTTT. The rearrangement links TRBV7-2 to TRBJ1-1, with a tentative D call TRBD1 (5 bases). Trimming pared 5 bases from V and 2 bases from J, leaving 15 bases between. Germline loops: CDR1 SGHTA, CDR2 FQGNSA. The CDR3 runs 15 residues.

The CDR3 DNA reads as TGCGCCAGCAGCCCGGAGGGTTCGAGGAACACTGAAGCTTTCTTT. Amino acids: CASSPEGSRNTEAFF. The rearrangement joins TRBV4-3 to TRBJ1-1; D is uncertain. CDR1 is LGHNA, CDR2 YSLEER, per germline. V shed 4 bases and J shed 1 base, with 13 bases lying between them. There are 15 residues in the CDR3.

The CDR3 DNA reads as TGTGCCAGCAGTTTTTCCTTGAATCAGCCCCAGCATTTT. Amino acid sequence: CASSFSLNQPQHF. This chain uses TRBV12-3 or TRBV12-4 with TRBJ1-5; D ambiguous. The ends were cut back, 3 bases at V and 4 bases at J, with 7 bases in the middle. The CDR3 is made up of 13 amino acids.

The chain combines TRBV7-2 with TRBJ2-7; 11 nucleotides align to TRBD2. With V trimmed by 6 bases and J by 1 base, 5 bases remained unmatched. The CDR3 extends over 15 amino acids. Germline loops: CDR1 SGHTA, CDR2 FQGNSA. CDR3 sequence (DNA): TGTGCCAGCAGTTTTCCTAGCGGGGGGTCCTACGAGCAGTACTTC. Translating gives CASSFPSGGSYEQYF.

The J gene is TRBJ2-7, the V gene TRBV10-2; D is ambiguous. V was cut by 0 bases and J by 6 bases, with 3 bases left in between. CDR1 WSHSY and CDR2 SAAADI come from the germline V gene. This CDR3 has 11 amino acids. In DNA, the CDR3 is TGCGCCAGCAGTGAGTCTAGCGAGCAGTACTTC. This translates into CASSESSEQYF.

The J gene is TRBJ1-2, the V gene TRBV10-2, with a weak D call TRBD1 (5 bases). V was trimmed by 5 bases and J by 6 bases, leaving 10 bases between them. Per the germline V gene, CDR1 is WSHSY and CDR2 is SAAADI. The CDR3 runs 12 residues. CDR3 bases: TGCGCCAGCAGTATCGCGACAGATGGCTACACCTTC. Amino acids: CASSIATDGYTF.